The 13 T cell receptor beta chains presented below share a single source sample, sequenced in a study of cytomegalovirus exposure and HLA in healthy donors. The PCR had 60 Vbeta and 13 Jbeta primers. TCRdb keeps only in-frame clones here, not all; method: immunoSEQ multiplex PCR. This table holds tens of thousands of clones. Specimen: PBMCs. The receptors derive from a woman aged 40 to 50 in good health and CMV-seropositive.

V and J are TRBV5-6 and TRBJ2-5, with D possibly matching TRBD2 (6 bases). The V gene lost 4 bases and the J gene lost 0 bases, with 19 bases spanning the gap. Germline assignment: CDR1 SGHDT and CDR2 YYEEEE. This CDR3 has 17 amino acids. CDR3 residues: CASSVGGYGSYQETQYF. Written as DNA, the CDR3 is TGTGCCAGCAGCGTTGGGGGGTACGGTTCGTACCAAGAGACCCAGTACTTC.

This chain connects TRBV18 to TRBJ2-3; no clear D. This CDR3 region has 15 residues. In germline, CDR1 is KGHSH, CDR2 LQKENI. V was pared by 2 bases and J by 2 bases, with 11 bases between. The CDR3 nucleotides are TGTGCCAGCTCACCAATTAGTGGAGACACAGATACGCAGTATTTT. Its translation: CASSPISGDTDTQYF.

The CDR3 is CASSHRPGMSGTEAFF. CDR3 nucleotide sequence: TGCGCCAGCAGCCACCGCCCCGGGATGAGCGGCACTGAAGCTTTCTTT. The chain links TRBV4-1 to TRBJ1-1; D call uncertain. Looked up from germline, CDR1 is MGHRA and CDR2 is YSYEKL. V was clipped by 3 bases and J by 4 bases, with 18 bases between them. This CDR3 has 16 residues.

The chain recombines TRBV30 with TRBJ2-3, with TRBD2 matching over 8 bases. Germline V lookup: CDR1 GTSNPN, CDR2 SVGIG (reference sequence). Trimming took 4 bases from V and 3 from J; bases not matched to a gene: 9. There are 15 residues in the CDR3. The CDR3 DNA is TGTGCCTGGACCGCCGAGCGGGAGTATACAGATACGCAGTATTTT. Protein sequence: CAWTAEREYTDTQYF.

The rearrangement uses TRBV13 and TRBJ1-5; 11 bases agree with TRBD1. V trimming: 1 base; J trimming: 6 bases; junction bases outside the gene matches: 2. The CDR3 sequence is 15 residues long. Germline values: CDR1 PRHDT, CDR2 FYEKMQ (reference sequence). CDR3 DNA: TGTGCCAGCAGCTTAGCGGGGACAGGGGGTCAGCCCCAGCATTTT. Amino acid sequence: CASSLAGTGGQPQHF.

The chain has TRBV5-1 and TRBJ2-3, with 8 nucleotides matching TRBD2. Germline CDR1 reads SGHRS; CDR2 reads YFSETQ. The V and J ends lost 1 base and 4 bases, in that order; junction bases with no gene match: 14. This CDR3 has 18 amino acids. The chain's CDR3 is CASSLWSSGHIQADTQYF. Written as DNA, the CDR3 is TGCGCCAGCAGCTTGTGGTCTAGCGGGCATATACAGGCAGATACGCAGTATTTT.

The genes are TRBV7-2 and TRBJ1-4, with 8 bases that match TRBD1. V dropped 5 bases and J dropped 0; count of bases not matched to a gene: 2. Germline V gene lookup returns CDR1 SGHTA and CDR2 FQGNSA. The CDR3 loop spans 15 amino acids. The CDR3 sequence: CASSRTGTTNEKLFF. As DNA, the CDR3 is TGTGCCAGCAGCCGGACAGGGACAACTAATGAAAAACTGTTTTTT. The complete variable domain, with remaining parts taken from reference TRBV7-2 and TRBJ1-4, reads GAGVSQSPSNKVTEKGKDVELRCDPISGHTALYWYRQSLGQGLEFLIYFQGNSAPDKSGLPSDRFSAERTGGSVSTLTIQRTQQEDSAVYLCASSRTGTTNEKLFFGSGTQLSVL.

The gene calls are TRBV29-1 and TRBJ1-2, with TRBD1 matching 9 bases. Germline V gene data show CDR1 as SQVTM and CDR2 as ANQGSEA. The CDR3 is 16 residues long. With V trimmed by 7 bases and J by 3 bases, 15 bases remained unmatched. CDR3 coding DNA: TGCAGCGCTGAGAGGTGGACAGGGGATTTAGACTATGGCTACACCTTC. Protein sequence: CSAERWTGDLDYGYTF.

The chain is built from TRBV5-1 and TRBJ2-1; weak D call: TRBD2 (6 bases). The germline V gene has CDR1 SGHRS and CDR2 YFSETQ. The CDR3 has 14 residues. Trimming pared 0 bases from V and 7 bases from J, leaving 11 bases between. CDR3 amino acids: CASSLAGGVNEQFF. The CDR3, as DNA: TGCGCCAGCAGCTTGGCAGGCGGGGTAAATGAGCAGTTCTTC.

This chain uses TRBV6-5 with TRBJ2-2; TRBD2 might be the D (7 bases). This CDR3 has 15 amino acids. Trimming shortened V by 4 bases and J by 3 bases, and 12 bases separated the two germline ends. Germline-derived CDR1 and CDR2 are MNHEY and SVGAGI. The CDR3 DNA follows: TGTGCCAGCAGTTCGAGGGGGGGGGACACCGGGGAGCTGTTTTTT. Translated, it gives CASSSRGGDTGELFF.

The gene calls are TRBV6-1 and TRBJ1-1; maybe TRBD1 (5 bases). The germline gives CDR1 MNHNS, CDR2 SASEGT. The CDR3 is 13 residues long. V shed 4 bases and J shed 0 bases, with 6 bases lying between them. The DNA of the CDR3 is TGTGCCAGCAGTGGACAGATGAACACTGAAGCTTTCTTT. It specifies CASSGQMNTEAFF.

The chain couples TRBV7-2 to TRBJ2-1, with 7 bases aligning to TRBD2. CDR1 and CDR2 from the germline V gene are SGHTA and FQGNSA. The CDR3 is made up of 16 amino acids. V was pared by 6 bases and J by 5 bases, with 13 bases of the junction left unmatched. The CDR3: CASRNFVSGLNNEQFF. CDR3 in DNA: TGTGCCAGCAGAAATTTCGTTAGCGGGTTGAACAATGAGCAGTTCTTC.

The CDR3 DNA sequence: TGTGCCAGCAGCCAACGCGGTTTCGGGAACACTGAAGCTTTCTTT. It translates to CASSQRGFGNTEAFF. The chain combines TRBV16 with TRBJ1-1, with unresolved D. Germline lookup yields CDR1 KGHSY and CDR2 FQNENV. Trimming took 2 bases from V and 1 from J, leaving 11 bases between them. This CDR3 is built from 15 residues. Based on the CDR3 plus reference TRBV16 and TRBJ1-1, the full variable domain is GEEVAQTPKHLVRGEGQKAKLYCAPIKGHSYVFWYQQVLKNEFKFLISFQNENVFDETGMPKERFSAKCLPNSPCSLEIQATKLEDSAVYFCASSQRGFGNTEAFFGQGTRLTVV.